This T cell receptor (beta chain) was captured by sequencing in a study of shared clonotypes between healthy human individuals. This clone was detected only once. Its antigen is not identified. The junction shows a germline mismatch at one end, possibly a read error. Germline V lookup: CDR1 LNHDA, CDR2 SQIVND (reference sequence). The CDR3 extends over 15 amino acids. CD45RO-negative cells were positively selected for CCR7, leaving out terminally differentiated effector memory CD45RA+ cells. The data were produced by immunoSEQ multiplex PCR, yet TCRdb's version contains in-frame clones alone and is incomplete. Here the sample spans roughly 2.1 million clones, approximately 94% being singletons. Notes on the study in general: It was observed that around 5% of naive CD4 clonotypes were shared across several donors.

The receptor was isolated from a man aged 18 to 29 in good health. Some clones in this sample may be carry-over from other donors' samples. The sample taken for sequencing was naive CD8+ T cells from PBMCs. This chain links TRBV19 with TRBJ2-1; 9 nucleotides match TRBD1. Here the CDR3 reads CASTIEGTGSDEQFF. The CDR3 DNA is TGTGCCAGTACTATAGAGGGGACAGGGAGCGATGAGCAGTTCTTC.